What follows are 22 T cell receptor beta chains derived from one specimen sequenced in a study of cytomegalovirus exposure and HLA in healthy donors. The primer mix had 60 Vbeta and 13 Jbeta primers. Generated by immunoSEQ multiplex PCR, the TCRdb table keeps only in-frame clones and is missing some. The sample contains more than 100,000 clones, around 76% of which appear only once. Sequencing input: PBMCs. Receptor source: a man between 60 and 75 years old in good health and CMV-seropositive.

CDR3 sequence: CASSQALGGRGGQETQYF. The CDR3 DNA sequence: TGCGCCAGCAGCCAAGCGTTGGGTGGGCGGGGGGGCCAAGAGACCCAGTACTTC. The rearrangement joins TRBV4-1 to TRBJ2-5; 9 bases are shared with TRBD2. This CDR3 has 18 residues. The trim removed 1 base at V and 1 base at J, leaving 10 bases unmatched. In germline, CDR1 is MGHRA, CDR2 YSYEKL.

The chain combines TRBV19 with TRBJ1-2, with D possibly being TRBD1 (5 bases). Between the trimmed V and J ends, which lost 5 bases and 5 bases, there was a span of 21 bases. The V gene's germline CDR1 is LNHDA and CDR2 SQIVND (reference sequence). This CDR3 has 16 amino acids. CDR3 nucleotide sequence: TGTGCCAGTAGTCCCCGGGACGGGGGAAAGGGGTATGGCTACACCTTC. It yields the protein CASSPRDGGKGYGYTF.

The chain couples TRBV11-2 to TRBJ2-1; 13 bases fit TRBD2. The trim removed 1 base at V and 6 bases at J, leaving 0 bases unmatched. Germline values: CDR1 SGHAT, CDR2 FQNNGV. CDR3 length equals 15 residues. As DNA, the CDR3 is TGTGCCAGCAGCTTAGGGACTAGCGGGGGCAATGAGCAGTTCTTC. Its protein product is CASSLGTSGGNEQFF.

In its sample, this clone was seen a few times. The chain recombines TRBV6-1 with TRBJ2-7; possibly TRBD1 for D (6 bases). Deletions cut 5 bases from V and 6 bases from J, with 14 bases between. This CDR3 contains 13 residues. Germline V lookup: CDR1 MNHNS, CDR2 SASEGT. The CDR3 here is CASSTGFVSEQYF. CDR3 nucleotides: TGTGCCAGCAGTACAGGGTTTGTAAGCGAGCAGTACTTC.

The chain uses TRBV9 and TRBJ1-1; D is uncertain. This CDR3 is built from 14 residues. Trimming took 4 bases from V and 3 from J, leaving 13 bases between them. CDR1 and CDR2 from the germline V gene are SGDLS and YYNGEE. The CDR3 DNA reads as TGTGCCAGCAGCCCTACGCAGGTTTACACTGAAGCTTTCTTT. Its translation is CASSPTQVYTEAFF. The whole variable domain, remainder taken from reference TRBV9 and TRBJ1-1, is DSGVTQTPKHLITATGQRVTLRCSPRSGDLSVYWYQQSLDQGLQFLIQYYNGEERAKGNILERFSAQQFPDLHSELNLSSLELGDSALYFCASSPTQVYTEAFFGQGTRLTVV.

The chain couples TRBV5-6 to TRBJ1-2, with TRBD1 matching 12 bases. The CDR3 totals 15 residues. The germline V gene encodes CDR1 SGHDT and CDR2 YYEEEE. Trimming took 2 bases from V and 4 from J; bases not matched to a gene: 3. CDR3: CASSFGTGGLYGYTF. DNA for the CDR3: TGTGCCAGCAGCTTCGGGACAGGGGGCCTCTATGGCTACACCTTC.

In nucleotides, the CDR3 is TGCGCCAGCAGCGCAGTCACCGGGGAGCTGTTTTTT. It encodes CASSAVTGELFF. The chain joins TRBV10-2 to TRBJ2-2; no clear D gene. CDR1 and CDR2 (germline): WSHSY, SAAADI. The CDR3 contains 12 residues. V gave up 6 bases and J gave up 4 bases, with 6 bases separating them.

This clone has just a few counts. V gene TRBV5-5 combines with J gene TRBJ2-1, with 7 nucleotides matching TRBD1. The CDR3 covers 16 residues. The V gene end was trimmed by 4 bases and the J gene end by 2 bases; junction bases not matched to a gene: 9. Germline lookup yields CDR1 SGHKS and CDR2 YYEKEE (reference sequence). In DNA, the CDR3 is TGTGCCAGCAGCCGCGAGGGGGCATTCCCCTACAATGAGCAGTTCTTC. Translation: CASSREGAFPYNEQFF.

The chain recombines TRBV2 with TRBJ1-1; TRBD1 aligns across 7 bases. CDR1 and CDR2 from the germline V gene are SNHLY and FYNNEI. The length of the CDR3 is 15 residues. With V trimmed by 1 base and J by 11 bases, 13 bases remained unmatched. Written as DNA, the CDR3 is TGTGCCAGCAGTGAAGATCAGGGGGGCCGGAGCGGCGCTTTCTTT. Translated, it gives CASSEDQGGRSGAFF.

This chain joins TRBV30 and TRBJ1-5; D gene uncertain. The germline V gene has CDR1 GTSNPN and CDR2 SVGIG (reference sequence). CDR3 length equals 17 residues. Trimming took 0 bases from V and 1 from J, leaving 16 bases between them. CDR3 residues: CAWSVPPPAGSNQPQHF. The CDR3 DNA sequence: TGTGCCTGGAGTGTACCTCCCCCGGCGGGGAGCAATCAGCCCCAGCATTTT.

The J gene is TRBJ2-1, the V gene TRBV9; 9 bases fit TRBD2. J lost 0 bases, V lost 2 bases, and 24 bases had no gene match. In germline, CDR1 is SGDLS, CDR2 YYNGEE. CDR3 length: 23 amino acids. CDR3 protein: CASSVFWGGSESSGDPSYNEQFF. For the CDR3, the DNA is TGTGCCAGCAGCGTCTTCTGGGGAGGGAGTGAGTCTAGCGGGGACCCCTCCTACAATGAGCAGTTCTTC. The full variable domain, completed using reference TRBV9 and TRBJ2-1, is DSGVTQTPKHLITATGQRVTLRCSPRSGDLSVYWYQQSLDQGLQFLIQYYNGEERAKGNILERFSAQQFPDLHSELNLSSLELGDSALYFCASSVFWGGSESSGDPSYNEQFFGPGTRLTVL.

The V gene is TRBV28, the J gene TRBJ2-1, with D unclear. The CDR3 has 13 amino acids. Germline V lookup: CDR1 MDHEN, CDR2 SYDVKM. V was cut by 2 bases and J by 10 bases, with 12 bases left in between. The CDR3 region is CASSLNPTPEQFF. In nucleotides, the CDR3 is TGTGCCAGCAGTTTAAATCCTACGCCCGAGCAGTTCTTC.

CDR3 loop: CASSLDPGRQGTFYEQYF. DNA for the CDR3: TGTGCCAGCAGCTTAGATCCGGGGCGACAGGGGACCTTCTACGAGCAGTACTTC. The chain carries TRBV11-2 and TRBJ2-7; 8 bases line up with TRBD1. The germline V gene encodes CDR1 SGHAT and CDR2 FQNNGV. J lost 3 bases, V lost 0 bases, and 13 bases had no gene match. CDR3 length: 18 residues.

This chain links TRBV5-5 with TRBJ2-7, with 9 bases lining up with TRBD1. Germline CDR1 and CDR2: SGHKS and YYEKEE (reference sequence). The CDR3 contains 15 residues. V dropped 4 bases and J dropped 3; count of bases not matched to a gene: 8. The CDR3: CASSADRGAYYEQYF. Written as DNA, the CDR3 is TGTGCCAGCAGCGCGGACAGGGGAGCTTACTACGAGCAGTACTTC.

This clone was seen a single time. The rearrangement uses TRBV11-1 and TRBJ2-5; the D gene is possibly TRBD1 (5 bases). Per germline, CDR1 SGHAT and CDR2 FQDESV (reference sequence). V was clipped by 6 bases and J by 3 bases, with 17 bases between them. The length of the CDR3 is 15 residues. CDR3 region: CASSPSGHTKETQYF. CDR3 in DNA: TGTGCCAGCAGTCCTTCCGGACATACGAAAGAGACCCAGTACTTC. The full variable domain, completed using reference TRBV11-1 and TRBJ2-5, is EAEVAQSPRYKITEKSQAVAFWCDPISGHATLYWYRQILGQGPELLVQFQDESVVDDSQLPKDRFSAERLKGVDSTLKIQPAELGDSAMYLCASSPSGHTKETQYFGPGTRLLVL.

This clone was observed a single time. The chain is built from TRBV7-2 and TRBJ1-2; D perhaps matches TRBD1 (6 bases). The CDR3 has 15 amino acids. Trimming cost V 1 base and J 7 bases, with 16 bases left between them. CDR1 is SGHTA, CDR2 FQGNSA, per germline. The CDR3 region has the DNA TGTGCCAGCAGCTTAGAAGGTACAGGGCTTGGTGGCTACACCTTC. Amino acids: CASSLEGTGLGGYTF.

The chain couples TRBV2 to TRBJ2-1; 11 bases agree with TRBD2. The CDR3 has 17 residues. Germline V gene sequence: CDR1 SNHLY, CDR2 FYNNEI. The J segment lost 4 bases and the V segment lost 2 bases, leaving 7 bases of the junction unmatched. CDR3 nucleotides: TGTGCCAGCAGTGAAAGCCCGGGACTAGCGGCTTACAATGAGCAGTTCTTC. Translation gives CASSESPGLAAYNEQFF.

This rearrangement joins TRBV5-1 to TRBJ2-1; 9 bases align to TRBD2. J lost 7 bases, V lost 0 bases, and 8 bases had no gene match. The germline CDR1 and CDR2 sequences are SGHRS and YFSETQ. The CDR3 totals 16 residues. CDR3 in DNA: TGCGCCAGCAGCTTGGAACGGCGGGAGGGCCGGAATGAGCAGTTCTTC. It encodes CASSLERREGRNEQFF.

This chain joins TRBV18 and TRBJ2-1, with 14 nucleotides matching TRBD2. Germline assignment: CDR1 KGHSH and CDR2 LQKENI. This CDR3 spans 20 amino acids. The V and J ends lost 1 base and 0 bases, in that order; junction bases with no gene match: 8. The CDR3 loop is CASSPLGLAGAQSSYNEQFF. CDR3 nucleotides: TGTGCCAGCTCACCACTGGGACTAGCGGGGGCCCAAAGCTCCTACAATGAGCAGTTCTTC.

The chain has TRBV6-5 and TRBJ2-7, with TRBD2 as a possible D gene (5 bases). Germline lookup yields CDR1 MNHEY and CDR2 SVGAGI. CDR3 size: 15 residues. The V end lost 0 bases, the J end lost 7 bases, and 16 bases lay between the germline ends. This CDR3 reads CASSYSPAVIQEQYF. The CDR3 nucleotides read TGTGCCAGCAGTTACTCCCCAGCGGTAATCCAGGAGCAGTACTTC.

The genes are TRBV18 and TRBJ1-1, with 10 nucleotides matching TRBD1. This CDR3 region has 16 residues. V shed 4 bases, J shed 1 base, and the junction held 6 bases outside the gene matches. CDR1 is KGHSH and CDR2 is LQKENI in the germline V gene. In nucleotides, the CDR3 is TGTGCCAGCTCACAAGGGGACAGGGGTACGAACACTGAAGCTTTCTTT. Protein product: CASSQGDRGTNTEAFF.

V gene TRBV11-2 combines with J gene TRBJ1-4; D gene ambiguous. This CDR3 region has 12 residues. The germline V gene encodes CDR1 SGHAT and CDR2 FQNNGV. Trimming took off 5 bases at V and 6 bases at J, with 7 bases between the two ends. In nucleotides, the CDR3 is TGTGCCAGCAGCCGACTAGATGAAAAACTGTTTTTT. The encoded protein is CASSRLDEKLFF.